The 27 T cell receptor beta chains presented below share a single source sample, sequenced in a study of T cell responses to AZD1222 COVID-19 vaccine. Repertoires were generated with immunoSEQ multiplex PCR, while TCRdb's copy carries only in-frame clones and drops some. The data show 100,000 to 150,000 clones, over 75% seen once. The specimen was peripheral blood, collected on day 0 of AZD1222 vaccination. These receptors originate from an adult in good health.

The chain links TRBV30 to TRBJ1-1; 12 bases map to TRBD1. V trimming: 3 bases; J trimming: 3 bases; junction bases outside the gene matches: 14. CDR1 is GTSNPN, CDR2 SVGIG, per germline (reference sequence). The CDR3 totals 18 residues. CDR3 nucleotides: TGTGCCTGGAGCGAAGGACCGGGACAGGGGGCGCGGGACACTGAAGCTTTCTTT. It translates to CAWSEGPGQGARDTEAFF.

The V call is TRBV19, the J call TRBJ2-5, with TRBD2 as a possible D gene (5 bases). Per germline, CDR1 LNHDA and CDR2 SQIVND (reference sequence). This CDR3 contains 16 residues. V lost 1 base to trimming and J lost 4 bases, with 16 bases between them. The chain's CDR3 is CASSIGRGRGRETQYF. The DNA of the CDR3 is TGTGCCAGTAGTATAGGCAGAGGGAGAGGCCGAGAGACCCAGTACTTC.

V usage is TRBV29-1 and J usage is TRBJ2-3; 7 bases agree with TRBD1. V shed 7 bases, J shed 0 bases, and the junction held 10 bases outside the gene matches. The germline V gene encodes CDR1 SQVTM and CDR2 ANQGSEA. There are 15 residues in the CDR3. CDR3 DNA: TGCAGCGAGATCCGACAGGGTGAAAGCACAGATACGCAGTATTTT. This gives the protein CSEIRQGESTDTQYF.

With regard to this clone: This specimen includes other DNA sequences encoding the same CDR3. CDR3 loop: CASSFRGAGNTIYF. The CDR3 coding sequence is TGTGCCAGCAGTTTCAGGGGAGCTGGAAACACCATATATTTT. The rearrangement joins TRBV28 to TRBJ1-3; weak D call: TRBD1 (6 bases). The CDR3 is made up of 14 amino acids. Trimming stripped 3 bases from V and 2 bases from J, with 8 bases between. Germline V gene data show CDR1 as MDHEN and CDR2 as SYDVKM.

This chain uses TRBV24-1 with TRBJ2-5; D call uncertain. Trimming shortened V by 4 bases and J by 1 base, and 6 bases separated the two germline ends. CDR1 is KGHDR, CDR2 SFDVKD, per germline. The CDR3 length is 13 residues. The CDR3 sequence is CATSDASQETQYF. As DNA, the CDR3 is TGTGCCACCAGTGACGCGTCCCAAGAGACCCAGTACTTC.

The chain uses TRBV7-2 and TRBJ2-4, with D hard to call. Trimming stripped 1 base from V and 8 bases from J, with 12 bases between. The CDR3 has 14 residues. The germline CDR1 and CDR2 sequences are SGHTA and FQGNSA. This CDR3 reads CASSLEIPGHIQYF. The CDR3 DNA follows: TGTGCCAGCAGCTTAGAGATCCCCGGGCACATTCAGTACTTC.

The V and J genes are TRBV2 and TRBJ1-1; TRBD1 might be the D (5 bases). The V and J ends lost 7 bases and 0 bases respectively, with 12 bases between them. There are 14 residues in the CDR3. CDR1 SNHLY and CDR2 FYNNEI come from the germline V gene. The chain's CDR3 is CASILSRVNTEAFF. CDR3 sequence (DNA): TGTGCCAGCATTCTCTCCAGGGTGAACACTGAAGCTTTCTTT.

The CDR3 DNA follows: TGTGCCTGGAGCCCTGTAACCAGGGGAAACTATGGCTACACCTTC. It is translated as CAWSPVTRGNYGYTF. V gene TRBV30 combines with J gene TRBJ1-2; TRBD1 might be the D (6 bases). CDR3 length equals 15 residues. Germline V gene sequence: CDR1 GTSNPN, CDR2 SVGIG (reference sequence). Trimming left V 3 bases short and J 2 bases short, with 16 bases between. The full variable domain, rest sourced from reference TRBV30 and TRBJ1-2, is SQTIHQWPATLVQPVGSPLSLECTVEGTSNPNLYWYRQAAGRGLQLLFYSVGIGQISSEVPQNLSASRPQDRQFILSSKKLLLSDSGFYLCAWSPVTRGNYGYTFGSGTRLTVV.

This chain links TRBV7-2 with TRBJ2-7; D is perhaps TRBD1 (5 bases). The length of the CDR3 is 13 residues. V lost 5 bases and J 2 bases, leaving 10 bases between the germline ends. CDR1 SGHTA and CDR2 FQGNSA come from the germline V gene. CDR3 nucleotides: TGTGCCAGCAGCCCAGGACAAACCTACGAGCAGTACTTC. Translation gives CASSPGQTYEQYF. The variable domain in full, completed from reference TRBV7-2 and TRBJ2-7, reads GAGVSQSPSNKVTEKGKDVELRCDPISGHTALYWYRQSLGQGLEFLIYFQGNSAPDKSGLPSDRFSAERTGGSVSTLTIQRTQQEDSAVYLCASSPGQTYEQYFGPGTRLTVT.

The CDR3 region is CASRGSRGETEAFF. Here the CDR3 DNA reads TGTGCCAGCAGGGGGAGCAGGGGGGAGACTGAAGCTTTCTTT. The chain uses TRBV6-5 and TRBJ1-1, with TRBD1 matching over 7 bases. The CDR3 length is 14 residues. The germline V gene has CDR1 MNHEY and CDR2 SVGAGI. J was trimmed by 5 bases and V by 6 bases; bases with no gene match: 9.

The rearrangement joins TRBV6-5 to TRBJ1-1; a possible D gene is TRBD1 (6 bases). This CDR3 contains 13 residues. The V gene lost 8 bases and the J gene lost 6 bases, with 16 bases spanning the gap. The germline gives CDR1 MNHEY, CDR2 SVGAGI. CDR3 region: CASRSLPGAEAFF. For the CDR3, the DNA is TGTGCCAGCCGATCCCTTCCAGGGGCTGAAGCTTTCTTT.

The chain joins TRBV15 to TRBJ1-2; no clear D gene. From germline, CDR1 is LNHNV and CDR2 YYDKDF (reference sequence). The CDR3 is made up of 15 amino acids. The V gene lost 5 bases and the J gene lost 4 bases, with 17 bases spanning the gap. The CDR3 DNA is TGTGCCACCAGCCCGGGTGGGAGGTCGTTCTATGGCTACACCTTC. Amino acids: CATSPGGRSFYGYTF.

This chain connects TRBV27 to TRBJ1-2, with no clear D. Trimming took off 5 bases at V and 2 bases at J, with 15 bases between the two ends. Germline CDR1 MNHEY, CDR2 SMNVEV (reference sequence). This CDR3 region has 15 residues. For the CDR3, the DNA is TGTGCCAGCAGTCCCTCCGGGATAATAAACTATGGCTACACCTTC. The encoded protein is CASSPSGIINYGYTF.

V gene TRBV6-6 combines with J gene TRBJ1-4; 10 bases are a match to TRBD1. J lost 8 bases, V lost 4 bases, and 10 bases had no gene match. The CDR3 runs 16 residues. Germline V gives CDR1 MNHNY, CDR2 SVGAGI (reference sequence). Written as DNA, the CDR3 is TGTGCCAGCAGTTCACCCTCCGGGACAGGGGTCGAAAAACTGTTTTTT. Its protein product is CASSSPSGTGVEKLFF.

The rearrangement joins TRBV3-1 (or the pseudogene TRBV3-2) to TRBJ2-7; 9 nucleotides match TRBD2. With V trimmed by 0 bases and J by 6 bases, 6 bases remained unmatched. The CDR3 covers 15 residues. Germline-derived CDR1 and CDR2 are LGHDT and YNNKEL (reference sequence). CDR3 sequence: CASSQEGSGSSEQYF. Here the CDR3 DNA reads TGTGCCAGCAGCCAAGAGGGTAGCGGGAGTTCCGAGCAGTACTTC.

This clone was observed once. The chain uses TRBV27 and TRBJ2-7; 7 bases are shared with TRBD1. Germline lookup yields CDR1 MNHEY and CDR2 SMNVEV (reference sequence). The trim removed 8 bases at V and 3 bases at J, leaving 7 bases unmatched. The CDR3 has 13 amino acids. In nucleotides, the CDR3 is TGTGCCAGCCGTAAAGGGGACAGCTACGAGCAGTACTTC. It specifies CASRKGDSYEQYF.

The chain has TRBV29-1 and TRBJ2-3, with TRBD2 identical over 9 bases. V was clipped by 5 bases and J by 1 base; unmatched bases: 1. The CDR3 is 13 amino acids. CDR1 and CDR2 from the germline V gene are SQVTM and ANQGSEA. The CDR3 bases are TGCAGCGTTCGGACTAGCGGCACAGATACGCAGTATTTT. Amino acids: CSVRTSGTDTQYF.

The chain uses TRBV6-5 and TRBJ1-2; D remains unclear. Germline CDR1 is MNHEY and CDR2 is SVGAGI. CDR3 length: 13 residues. V was shortened by 7 bases and J by 0 bases, with 9 bases between the two germline ends. CDR3 sequence: CASKLRPNYGYTF. CDR3 DNA sequence: TGTGCCAGCAAGTTGCGACCTAACTATGGCTACACCTTC.

To note about this clone: The same CDR3 is also encoded by other DNA sequences in this sample. CDR3 sequence (DNA): TGTGCCAGCAGTTTATCGCGGGGCTACACCTTC. Protein sequence: CASSLSRGYTF. V and J are TRBV28 and TRBJ1-2; D not resolved. This CDR3 contains 11 residues. Germline V CDR1 and CDR2: MDHEN, SYDVKM. Trimming shortened V by 1 base and J by 8 bases, and 5 bases separated the two germline ends.

On this clone itself: Other nucleotide sequences in the sample specify the same CDR3. The rearrangement links TRBV18 to TRBJ2-5; no definite D call. CDR3 length equals 11 residues. Germline CDR1 is KGHSH and CDR2 is LQKENI. With 3 bases removed from V and 3 bases from J, the gap between germline ends came to 2 bases. The CDR3 region has the DNA TGTGCCAGCTCACCGAAAGAGACCCAGTACTTC. Amino acid sequence: CASSPKETQYF.

The chain combines TRBV3-1 (or the pseudogene TRBV3-2) with TRBJ2-5, with 13 nucleotides matching TRBD2. The CDR3 runs to 18 residues. Per germline, CDR1 LGHDT and CDR2 YNNKEL (reference sequence). The trim removed 0 bases at V and 2 bases at J, leaving 6 bases unmatched. The CDR3 sequence: CASSQEDGTSGIQETQYF. The CDR3 DNA reads as TGTGCCAGCAGCCAAGAGGACGGGACTAGCGGGATTCAAGAGACCCAGTACTTC.

The chain employs TRBV5-4 and TRBJ1-2; 9 bases line up with TRBD1. Per the germline V gene, CDR1 is SGHNT and CDR2 is YYREEE (reference sequence). V was clipped by 4 bases and J by 4 bases; unmatched bases: 5. This CDR3 is built from 14 residues. The DNA of the CDR3 is TGTGCCAGCAGCATCCGGGACAGGGTCTATGGCTACACCTTC. Protein: CASSIRDRVYGYTF.

The chain has TRBV12-3 or TRBV12-4 and TRBJ1-5, with D hard to call. The CDR3 spans 13 residues. The V and J ends lost 2 bases and 5 bases respectively, with 7 bases between them. The CDR3 DNA sequence: TGTGCCAGCAGTTTAAAAGGGTATCAGCCCCAGCATTTT. This translates into CASSLKGYQPQHF.

This rearrangement joins TRBV9 to TRBJ2-7; 7 nucleotides match TRBD1. Germline trimming cut 3 bases from V and 6 bases from J; bases unmatched to any gene: 9. The germline CDR1 and CDR2 sequences are SGDLS and YYNGEE. The CDR3 has 14 residues. Written as DNA, the CDR3 is TGTGCCAGCAGCGCCTCCGACAGGGTGGGCGAGCAGTACTTC. Encoded protein: CASSASDRVGEQYF.

The genes are TRBV12-3 or TRBV12-4 and TRBJ2-3, with unresolved D. The CDR3 is 12 residues long. The germline V and J ends were trimmed by 6 bases and 8 bases, with 12 bases remaining between them. The CDR3 DNA reads as TGTGCCAGCAGCCCAACACTTTTTACGCAGTATTTT. It is translated as CASSPTLFTQYF.

The chain uses TRBV5-1 and TRBJ1-5; D gene unclear. The CDR3 totals 20 residues. The V gene's germline CDR1 is SGHRS and CDR2 YFSETQ. The germline V and J ends were trimmed by 0 bases and 2 bases, with 24 bases remaining between them. The chain's CDR3 is CASSLDRGRPKELGNQPQHF. DNA for the CDR3: TGCGCCAGCAGCTTGGACAGAGGGCGGCCCAAAGAGTTGGGCAATCAGCCCCAGCATTTT.

The CDR3 nucleotides are TGTGCCAGCAGTTTAGGGGGGGCCCCGACAGATACGCAGTATTTT. Amino acids: CASSLGGAPTDTQYF. The chain uses TRBV27 and TRBJ2-3, with D perhaps matching TRBD2 (7 bases). This CDR3 is built from 15 residues. Germline assignment: CDR1 MNHEY and CDR2 SMNVEV (reference sequence). Deletions cut 2 bases from V and 3 bases from J, with 12 bases between.